This T cell receptor (beta chain) emerged from a study of stem cell transplantation in POMP-related autoinflammatory disease. This CDR3 has 13 amino acids. Germline lookup yields CDR1 MNHNS and CDR2 SASEGT. Trimming took 2 bases from V and 6 from J, leaving 11 bases between them. Only a few counts were recorded for this clone. Sequencing used immunoSEQ multiplex PCR; TCRdb keeps in-frame clones, though not all of them. The repertoire consists of more than 20,000 clones, with approximately 85% occurring once and the leading ten covering around 2.6%. This receptor was identified in a human donor with POMP-related autoinflammation and immune dysregulation (PRAID). The sample in question was CD4+ T cells from PBMCs, obtained before stem cell transplantation. The V and J genes are TRBV6-1 and TRBJ2-7; possibly TRBD1 for D (7 bases). For the CDR3, the DNA is TGTGCCAGCAGTGAACAGGGGGGTGGCGAGCAGTACTTC. Translated: CASSEQGGGEQYF.